The 3 T cell receptor beta chains below come from one sample, sequenced in a study of Graves' ophthalmopathy and Graves' hyperthyroidism. Amplification of TCR beta CDR3 regions used RNA transcripts. HTBI primers primed a first-round RT-PCR, and a second-round multiplex PCR followed. From the multiplex PCR reads, TCRdb called clonotypes with MiXCR, one entry per CDR3 protein. The sample records a few hundred thousand distinct CDR3 sequences, about a sixth being singletons. The sequencing sample was made of peripheral blood. The receptors were sampled from an adult woman with stable Graves' hyperthyroidism.

This clonotype was counted ten times or more. The CDR3: CAISESRGQGTEAFF. As DNA, the CDR3 is TGTGCCATCAGTGAGTCGAGGGGCCAGGGCACTGAAGCTTTCTTT. The J gene is TRBJ1-1, the V gene TRBV10-3, with a weak D call TRBD1 (5 bases). The CDR3 has 15 residues. Trimming took 0 bases from V and 4 from J, leaving 12 bases between them. Germline-derived CDR1 and CDR2 are ENHRY and SYGVKD.

This clonotype was recorded at least ten times. In DNA form, the CDR3 reads TGTGCCAGCAGGGTCAGGATGAACACCGGGGAGCTGTTTTTT. Its translation: CASRVRMNTGELFF. The chain combines TRBV9 with TRBJ2-2; D remains unclear. V shed 5 bases and J shed 1 base, with 9 bases lying between them. Germline V gene lookup returns CDR1 SGDLS and CDR2 YYNGEE. This CDR3 is 14 amino acids long.

This clonotype was observed many times. The V gene is TRBV2, the J gene TRBJ2-7; D uncertain. Trimming shortened V by 7 bases and J by 3 bases, and 10 bases separated the two germline ends. This CDR3 spans 12 amino acids. Germline values: CDR1 SNHLY, CDR2 FYNNEI. This CDR3 is CASTRDGYEQYF. For the CDR3, the DNA is TGTGCCAGCACCCGTGATGGCTACGAGCAGTACTTC.